These 20 T cell receptor beta chains share one sample of origin, sequenced in a study of tumor-infiltrating lymphocytes in primary liver carcinoma. DNA and RNA were both co-extracted from 20-30 mg of bulk tissue that had not been sorted. Starting material of around 460 ng total RNA yielded TCR beta cDNA via a constant-region primer. Researchers made the TCR beta libraries by running three nested multiplex PCR rounds with slightly modified ARM-PCR. Use of TRBV1-TRBV30 forward primers with a C-beta reverse primer characterized the first two PCR rounds, which lasted around 10 cycles each. TCRdb fed the multiplex PCR reads into MiXCR, producing one record per CDR3 protein. The sample includes 55,000 to 70,000 distinct CDR3 sequences, just over 70% seen only once; the top ten take about 56%. Source material: liver tumor tissue from sampling region 2. Subset noted: tumor region T2, inferior pole. These receptors came from a middle-aged man with primary liver carcinoma and hepatitis B virus infection.

The chain couples TRBV4-1 to TRBJ2-1; 10 nucleotides match TRBD2. The V gene end was trimmed by 8 bases and the J gene end by 10 bases; junction bases not matched to a gene: 14. Per germline, CDR1 MGHRA and CDR2 YSYEKL. This CDR3 has 15 residues. The CDR3 loop reads CASDQGLAGVWEQFF. The CDR3 DNA reads as TGCGCCAGCGACCAAGGGCTAGCGGGAGTCTGGGAGCAGTTCTTC.

As to this clonotype: One end of the junction varies from germline; a read error may be responsible. The chain employs TRBV4-1 and TRBJ2-1; TRBD1 or TRBD2 may be the D gene (5 bases each). Germline V gives CDR1 MGHRA, CDR2 YSYEKL. This CDR3 has 13 residues. The DNA for the CDR3 is TGCGTCAGCAACCCGGGACGGTGGTATGAGCAGTTCTTC. Translation gives CVSNPGRWYEQFF.

As for this clonotype: A much larger clone differs from this one at a single base, so this may be a read error. V gene TRBV24-1 combines with J gene TRBJ2-3; D gene uncertain. Germline assignment: CDR1 KGHDR and CDR2 SFDVKD. The germline V and J ends were trimmed by 9 bases and 7 bases, with 13 bases remaining between them. This CDR3 is 12 amino acids long. The CDR3 DNA follows: TGTGCCACCGGTAGTAGGACCAATACGCAGTATTTT. Translating gives CATGSRTNTQYF.

With regard to this clonotype: At one of its ends the junction is not consistent with the germline gene, which may arise from a read error. The CDR3 nucleotides read TGTGCCAGCAGTCAAGGGGAGGGATCGGGAGAGCTTAGCAATCAGCCCCAGCATTTT. It specifies CASSQGEGSGELSNQPQHF. The chain uses TRBV4-2 and TRBJ1-5, with D possibly TRBD1 on 5 matching bases. CDR3 size: 19 residues. CDR1 LGHNA and CDR2 YNFKEQ come from the germline V gene.

A remark on this clonotype: At one end, the junction sequence differs from germline, possibly due to a read error. The chain has TRBV6-5 and TRBJ1-2; D call uncertain. The CDR3 extends over 15 amino acids. CDR1 and CDR2 (germline): MNHEY, SVGAGI. The CDR3 protein is CASCYSRAANYGYTF. CDR3 nucleotides: TGTGCCAGCTGTTACTCGAGGGCCGCCAACTATGGCTACACCTTC.

On this clonotype: One junction end does not reproduce the germline sequence, and a read error may be involved. The genes are TRBV5-6 and TRBJ2-2, with TRBD2 as a possible D gene (6 bases). CDR1 and CDR2 (germline): SGHDT, YYEEEE. The CDR3 extends over 16 amino acids. The CDR3 DNA sequence: TGTGCCAGCAGCCTCGGACGGGAGATAGCGGCCAGGGAGCTGTATTTT. Translating it yields CASSLGREIAARELYF.

This chain links TRBV11-2 with TRBJ2-2; no clear D. The V end lost 3 bases, the J end lost 11 bases, and 7 bases lay between the germline ends. Looked up from germline, CDR1 is SGHAT and CDR2 is FQNNGV. The length of the CDR3 is 11 residues. CDR3: CASSLVVELFF. CDR3 bases: TGTGCCAGCAGCTTGGTGGTAGAGCTGTTTTTT.

For this clonotype: This may arise from a read error, as a much more abundant clone is one base away. V usage is TRBV25-1 and J usage is TRBJ1-2, with D unclear. Germline assignment: CDR1 MGHDK and CDR2 SYGVNS. Trimming removed 4 bases at V and 10 bases at J, with 19 bases between. The CDR3 has 14 amino acids. The CDR3 nucleotides are TGTGCCAGCAGTGGTGGGGTAGGGTATCATGACTACACCTTC. It encodes CASSGGVGYHDYTF.

Points on this clonotype: Given a much more abundant clone one base away, this may be a read error. V and J are TRBV5-1 and TRBJ2-1; possibly TRBD2 for D (6 bases). This CDR3 comprises 13 residues. Trimming left V 2 bases short and J 15 bases short, with 18 bases between. From germline, CDR1 is SGHRS and CDR2 YFSETQ. CDR3 bases: TGCGCCAGCAGCTTCGGGGCGGGACCTAAGCGGTTCTTC. Translation gives CASSFGAGPKRFF.

On this clonotype: Sequence at one end of the junction differs from germline and may be a read error. The chain is built from TRBV4-2 and TRBJ2-3; 10 bases are shared with TRBD2. This CDR3 has 18 residues. Germline assignment: CDR1 LGHNA and CDR2 YNFKEQ. In DNA, the CDR3 is TGTACCAGCAACCAAGTGGCGCTTCTAGCGGGAGCGACAGATACGCGGTATTTT. Residues: CTSNQVALLAGATDTRYF.

The chain couples TRBV9 to TRBJ2-7; possible D gene TRBD2, 5 bases. Germline loops: CDR1 SGDLS, CDR2 YYNGEE. Trimming removed 5 bases from V and 5 bases from J, with 20 bases in between. The CDR3 covers 15 residues. CDR3 DNA: TGTGCCAGCAGTCCTTTCTACAGCGGAGACAACGAGCAGTACTTC. As protein: CASSPFYSGDNEQYF.

This clonotype was detected only a few times. Germline and junction disagree at one end, which may indicate a read error. The chain uses TRBV12-3 or TRBV12-4 and TRBJ1-6, with D unclear. The CDR3 consists of 13 residues. The CDR3 DNA follows: TGCGCCAGCAGTTTAGCGTCCGGTTCACCCCTCCACTTT. Protein: CASSLASGSPLHF.

This clonotype was seen just once. One junction end does not reproduce the germline sequence, and a read error may be involved. The genes are TRBV11-2 and TRBJ2-7; D remains ambiguous. The CDR3 has 14 amino acids. Germline V gene sequence: CDR1 SGHAT, CDR2 FQNNGV. CDR3 loop: CASSHSGNRYEQYF. CDR3 in DNA: TGTGCCAGCAGCCATAGTGGGAACCGCTACGAGCAGTATTTC. The whole variable domain, remainder taken from reference TRBV11-2 and TRBJ2-7, is EAGVAQSPRYKIIEKRQSVAFWCNPISGHATLYWYQQILGQGPKLLIQFQNNGVVDDSQLPKDRFSAERLKGVDSTLKIQPAKLEDSAVYLCASSHSGNRYEQYFGPGTRLTVT.

A remark on this clonotype: The germline gene is not matched at one end of the junction; a read error may be the cause. This rearrangement joins TRBV6-6 to TRBJ2-1, with 8 positions matching TRBD2. Germline CDR1 reads MNHNY; CDR2 reads SVGAGI (reference sequence). The CDR3 runs to 17 residues. CDR3 in amino acids: CASTYSRGTSSKPEQFF. The CDR3 coding sequence is TGTGCCAGCACTTACTCAAGGGGGACTAGTTCTAAGCCTGAGCAATTCTTC.

This clonotype was observed many times. The rearrangement joins TRBV30 to TRBJ1-5, with D perhaps matching TRBD1 (6 bases). V was pared by 2 bases and J by 3 bases, with 8 bases between. Germline V gene sequence: CDR1 GTSNPN, CDR2 SVGIG (reference sequence). This CDR3 comprises 13 residues. This chain's CDR3 is CAWSRQDNQPQHF. The CDR3 coding sequence is TGTGCCTGGAGTCGACAGGACAATCAGCCCCAGCATTTT.

The rearrangement links TRBV6-6 to TRBJ2-1; D may be TRBD1 (5 bases). The CDR3 is made up of 14 amino acids. Germline V gene lookup returns CDR1 MNHNY and CDR2 SVGAGI (reference sequence). V shed 0 bases and J shed 4 bases, with 7 bases lying between them. The CDR3 protein is CASSYSQGYNEQFF. The CDR3 DNA follows: TGTGCCAGCAGTTACTCCCAGGGTTACAATGAGCAGTTCTTC.

With respect to this clonotype: No conserved phenylalanine or tryptophan is present at the end of the CDR3, so a read error is the likely explanation. It is unclear where the CDR3 begins or ends on the DNA, so no DNA is shown, and the CDR3 is as TCRdb lists it. The chain is built from TRBV5-5 and TRBJ1-6. The CDR3 region is 16 residues in length, termini included. Germline V gene data show CDR1 as SGHKS and CDR2 as YYEKEE (reference sequence). The CDR3 is CASSLRINSYNSPLHL.

Many counts were recorded for this clonotype. The rearrangement joins TRBV6-6 to TRBJ1-6; weak D call: TRBD1 (6 bases). The V gene lost 2 bases and the J gene lost 10 bases, with 15 bases spanning the gap. Germline CDR1 is MNHNY and CDR2 is SVGAGI (reference sequence). The CDR3 length is 15 residues. The CDR3 region has the DNA TGTGCCAGCAGTTACGGGGGCAGCGGTGAATCACCCCTCCACTTT. Translation gives CASSYGGSGESPLHF.

A note on this clonotype: At one of its ends the junction is not consistent with the germline gene, which may arise from a read error. The chain links TRBV12-3 or TRBV12-4 to TRBJ1-6; D gene unclear. The CDR3 totals 12 residues. CDR3 sequence reads: CTSSLENSPHHF. The CDR3 region has the DNA TGTACCAGCAGTTTAGAGAATTCACCCCACCACTTT.

This clonotype has a count of ten or more. The rearrangement uses TRBV4-3 and TRBJ2-7; the D is unclear. Trimming cost V 0 bases and J 1 base, with 10 bases left between them. This CDR3 spans 15 amino acids. CDR1 is LGHNA and CDR2 is YSLEER in the germline V gene. In DNA, the CDR3 is TGCGCCAGCAGCCAAGATCTAAGCCCATCCTACGAGCAGTACTTC. It encodes CASSQDLSPSYEQYF.